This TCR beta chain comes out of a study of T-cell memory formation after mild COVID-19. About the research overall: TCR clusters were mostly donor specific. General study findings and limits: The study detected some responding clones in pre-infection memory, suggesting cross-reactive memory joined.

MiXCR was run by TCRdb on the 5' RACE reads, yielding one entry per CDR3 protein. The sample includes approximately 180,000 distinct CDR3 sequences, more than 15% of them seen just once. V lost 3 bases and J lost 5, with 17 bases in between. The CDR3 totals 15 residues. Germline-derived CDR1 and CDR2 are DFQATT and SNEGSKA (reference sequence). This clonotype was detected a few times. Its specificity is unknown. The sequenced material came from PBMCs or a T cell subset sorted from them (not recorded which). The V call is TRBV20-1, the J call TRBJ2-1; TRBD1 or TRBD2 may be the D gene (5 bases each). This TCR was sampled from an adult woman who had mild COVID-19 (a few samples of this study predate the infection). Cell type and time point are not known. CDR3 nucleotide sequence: TGCAGTGCTAGTGCCGGAGGTTGGGGGAACAATGAGCAGTTCTTC. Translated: CSASAGGWGNNEQFF.